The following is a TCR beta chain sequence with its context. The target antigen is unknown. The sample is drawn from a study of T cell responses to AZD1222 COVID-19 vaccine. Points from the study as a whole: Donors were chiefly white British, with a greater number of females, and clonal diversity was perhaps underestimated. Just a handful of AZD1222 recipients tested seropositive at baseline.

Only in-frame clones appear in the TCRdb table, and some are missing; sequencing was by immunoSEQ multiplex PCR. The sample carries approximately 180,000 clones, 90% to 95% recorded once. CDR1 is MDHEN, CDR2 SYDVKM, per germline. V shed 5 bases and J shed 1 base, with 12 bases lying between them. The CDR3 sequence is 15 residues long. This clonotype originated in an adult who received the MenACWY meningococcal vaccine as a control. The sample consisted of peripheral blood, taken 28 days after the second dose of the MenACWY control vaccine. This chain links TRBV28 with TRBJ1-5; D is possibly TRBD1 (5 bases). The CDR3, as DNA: TGTGCCAGCAGTGTCCCCTGGGGGAGCAATCAGCCCCAGCATTTT. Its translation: CASSVPWGSNQPQHF.